The source of this T cell receptor (beta chain) is a study of post-analysis software for immune sequencing data. A note on this clonotype: Its antigen is unknown.

Study-wide results and caveats: TRBV5-6, TRBV5-1 and TRBV20-1 belonged to a set of a few TRBV segments that were more frequent in patients than controls.

This CDR3 contains 16 residues. Germline CDR1 reads SEHNR; CDR2 reads FQNEAQ (reference sequence). V shed 1 base and J 3 bases; nucleotides not matched to a gene: 5. Sequencing libraries made from TCR beta cDNA carried unique molecular identifiers. TCRdb used MiXCR to reprocess the PCR reads, holding one entry per CDR3 protein. Among over 700,000 distinct CDR3 sequences listed, about 27% were seen once. V and J are TRBV7-9 and TRBJ1-5; 8 bases fit TRBD1. This clonotype was obtained from a girl aged 10 to 17 with multiple sclerosis. The sequenced material came from blood. In DNA, the CDR3 is TGTGCCAGCAGCTTAGGTCAGGGGGCCGCCAATCAGCCCCAGCATTTT. Residues: CASSLGQGAANQPQHF.